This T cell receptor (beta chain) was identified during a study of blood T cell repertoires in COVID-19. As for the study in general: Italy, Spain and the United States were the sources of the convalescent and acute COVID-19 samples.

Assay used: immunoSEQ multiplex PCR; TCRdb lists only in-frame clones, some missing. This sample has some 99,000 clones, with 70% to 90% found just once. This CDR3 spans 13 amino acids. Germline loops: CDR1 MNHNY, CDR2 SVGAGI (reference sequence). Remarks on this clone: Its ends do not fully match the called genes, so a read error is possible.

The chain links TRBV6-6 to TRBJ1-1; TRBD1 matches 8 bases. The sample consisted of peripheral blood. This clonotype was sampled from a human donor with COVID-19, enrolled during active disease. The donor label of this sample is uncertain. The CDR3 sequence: CASRSDRGGEVFF. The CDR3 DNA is TGTGCCAGCAGATCAGACAGGGGTGGGGAAGTTTTCTTT.